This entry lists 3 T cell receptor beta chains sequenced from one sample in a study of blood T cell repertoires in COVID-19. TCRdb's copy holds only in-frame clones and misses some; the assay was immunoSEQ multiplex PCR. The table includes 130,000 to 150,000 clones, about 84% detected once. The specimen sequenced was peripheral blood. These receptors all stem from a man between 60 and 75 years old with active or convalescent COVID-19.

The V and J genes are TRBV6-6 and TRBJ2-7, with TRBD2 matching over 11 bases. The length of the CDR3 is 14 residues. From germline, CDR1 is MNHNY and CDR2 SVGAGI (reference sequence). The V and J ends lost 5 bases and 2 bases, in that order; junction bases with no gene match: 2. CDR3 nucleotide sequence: TGTGCCAGCAGTACGACTAGCGGGACCTACGAGCAGTACTTC. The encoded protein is CASSTTSGTYEQYF.

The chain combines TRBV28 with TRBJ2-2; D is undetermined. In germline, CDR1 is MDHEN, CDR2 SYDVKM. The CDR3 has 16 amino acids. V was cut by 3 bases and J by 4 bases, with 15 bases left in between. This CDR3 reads CASSFPPNLGTGELFF. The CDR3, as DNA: TGTGCCAGCAGTTTCCCCCCAAACCTAGGCACCGGGGAGCTGTTTTTT.

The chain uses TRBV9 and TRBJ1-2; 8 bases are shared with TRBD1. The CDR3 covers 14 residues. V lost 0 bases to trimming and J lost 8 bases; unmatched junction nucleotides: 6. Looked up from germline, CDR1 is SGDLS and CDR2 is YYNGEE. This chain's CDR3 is CASSVGQGAGGYTF. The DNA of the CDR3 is TGTGCCAGCAGCGTAGGCCAGGGGGCAGGCGGCTACACCTTC.